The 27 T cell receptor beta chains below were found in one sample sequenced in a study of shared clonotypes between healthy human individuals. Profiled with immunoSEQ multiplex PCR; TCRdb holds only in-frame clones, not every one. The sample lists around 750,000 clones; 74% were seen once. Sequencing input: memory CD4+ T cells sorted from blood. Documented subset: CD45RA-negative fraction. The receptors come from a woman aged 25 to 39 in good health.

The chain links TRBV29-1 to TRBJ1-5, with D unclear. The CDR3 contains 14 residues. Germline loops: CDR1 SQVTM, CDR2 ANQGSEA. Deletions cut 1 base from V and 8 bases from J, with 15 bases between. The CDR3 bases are TGCAGCGTTGAAGCCCCCCACGGGTGGAAGCCCCAGCATTTT. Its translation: CSVEAPHGWKPQHF.

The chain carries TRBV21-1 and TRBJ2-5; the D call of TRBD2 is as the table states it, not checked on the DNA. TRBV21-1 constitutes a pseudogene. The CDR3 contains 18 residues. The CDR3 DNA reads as TGTGCCAGCAGCAAAGATTGCGGGGAGCGGGGTACGGGGGAGACCCAGTACTTC. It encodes CASSKDCGERGTGETQYF.

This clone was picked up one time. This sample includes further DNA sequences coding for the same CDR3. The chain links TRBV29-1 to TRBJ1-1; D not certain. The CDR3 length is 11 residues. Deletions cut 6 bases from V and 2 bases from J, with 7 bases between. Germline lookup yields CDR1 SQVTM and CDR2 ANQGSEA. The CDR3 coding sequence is TGCAGCGTGTACAGAAACACTGAAGCTTTCTTT. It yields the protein CSVYRNTEAFF. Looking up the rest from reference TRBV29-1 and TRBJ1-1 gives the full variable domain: SAVISQKPSRDICQRGTSLTIQCQVDSQVTMMFWYRQQPGQSLTLIATANQGSEATYESGFVIDKFPISRPNLTFSTLTVSNMSPEDSSIYLCSVYRNTEAFFGQGTRLTVV.

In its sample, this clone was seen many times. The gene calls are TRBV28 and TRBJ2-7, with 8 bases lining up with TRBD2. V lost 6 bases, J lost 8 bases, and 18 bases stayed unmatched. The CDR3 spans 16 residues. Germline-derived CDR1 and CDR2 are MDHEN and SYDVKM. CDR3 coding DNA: TGTGCCAGCAGCTCCGGGACCAGCGGGAGCGGGAAAAAGCAGTACTTC. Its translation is CASSSGTSGSGKKQYF. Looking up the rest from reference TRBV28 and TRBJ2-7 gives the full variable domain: DVKVTQSSRYLVKRTGEKVFLECVQDMDHENMFWYRQDPGLGLRLIYFSYDVKMKEKGDIPEGYSVSREKKERFSLILESASTNQTSMYLCASSSGTSGSGKKQYFGPGTRLTVT.

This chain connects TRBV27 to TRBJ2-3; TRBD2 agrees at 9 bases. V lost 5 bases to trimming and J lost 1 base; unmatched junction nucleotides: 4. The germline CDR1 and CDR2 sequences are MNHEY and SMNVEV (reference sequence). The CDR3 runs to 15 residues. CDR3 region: CASSQLAGGTDTQYF. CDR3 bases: TGTGCCAGCAGTCAATTAGCGGGGGGCACAGATACGCAGTATTTT.

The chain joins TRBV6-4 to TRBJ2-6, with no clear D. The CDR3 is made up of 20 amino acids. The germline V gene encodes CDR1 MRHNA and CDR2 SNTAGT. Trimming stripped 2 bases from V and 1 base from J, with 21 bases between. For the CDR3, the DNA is TGTGCCAGCAGTGACACTAAACCAGTACCCATGTTGTCTGGGGCCAACGTCCTGACTTTC. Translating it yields CASSDTKPVPMLSGANVLTF.

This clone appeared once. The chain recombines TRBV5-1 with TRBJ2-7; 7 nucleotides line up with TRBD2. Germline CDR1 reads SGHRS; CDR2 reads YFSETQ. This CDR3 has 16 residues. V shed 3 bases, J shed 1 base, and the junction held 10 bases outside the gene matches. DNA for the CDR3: TGCGCCAGCAGCTCCCGTTCCCAACTAGCGTCCTACGAGCAGTACTTC. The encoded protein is CASSSRSQLASYEQYF.

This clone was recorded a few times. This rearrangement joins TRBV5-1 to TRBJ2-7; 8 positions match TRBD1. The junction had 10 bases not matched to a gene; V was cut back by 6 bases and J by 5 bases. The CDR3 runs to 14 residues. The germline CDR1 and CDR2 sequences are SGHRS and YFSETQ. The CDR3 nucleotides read TGCGCCAGCAACCTGGGACAGGCCGATAACGAGCAGTACTTC. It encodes CASNLGQADNEQYF.

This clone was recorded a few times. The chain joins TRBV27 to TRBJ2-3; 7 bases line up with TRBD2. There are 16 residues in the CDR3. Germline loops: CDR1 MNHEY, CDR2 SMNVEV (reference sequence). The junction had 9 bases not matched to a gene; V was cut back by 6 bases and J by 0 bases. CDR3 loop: CASRRTNGRSTDTQYF. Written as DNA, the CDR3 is TGTGCCAGCAGACGGACTAACGGGAGGAGCACAGATACGCAGTATTTT.

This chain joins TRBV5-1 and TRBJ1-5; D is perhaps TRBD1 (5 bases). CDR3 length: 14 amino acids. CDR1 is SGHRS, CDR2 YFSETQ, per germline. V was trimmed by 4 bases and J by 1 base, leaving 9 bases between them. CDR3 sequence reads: CASSPQGSNQPQHF. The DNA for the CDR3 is TGCGCCAGCAGCCCGCAGGGAAGCAATCAGCCCCAGCATTTT.

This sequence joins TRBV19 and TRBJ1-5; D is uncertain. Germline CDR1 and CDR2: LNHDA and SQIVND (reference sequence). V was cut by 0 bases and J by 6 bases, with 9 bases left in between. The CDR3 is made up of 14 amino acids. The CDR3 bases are TGTGCCAGTAGTATAGATGAGTCCGTTCAGCCCCAGCATTTT. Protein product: CASSIDESVQPQHF.

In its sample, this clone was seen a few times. DNA for the CDR3: TGTGCCAGCAGTCCCTTAGGGACCGCCTATGGCTACACCTTC. Its protein is CASSPLGTAYGYTF. The V gene is TRBV28, the J gene TRBJ1-2, with a weak D call TRBD1 (5 bases). The CDR3 spans 14 residues. In germline, CDR1 is MDHEN, CDR2 SYDVKM. Trimming stripped 5 bases from V and 4 bases from J, with 14 bases between.

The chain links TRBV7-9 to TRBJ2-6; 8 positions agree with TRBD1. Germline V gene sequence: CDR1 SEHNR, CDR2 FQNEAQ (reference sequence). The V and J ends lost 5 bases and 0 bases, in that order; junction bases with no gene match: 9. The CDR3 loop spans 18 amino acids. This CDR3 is CASSTRTGWGSGANVLTF. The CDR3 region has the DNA TGTGCCAGCAGCACGCGGACAGGGTGGGGCTCTGGGGCCAACGTCCTGACTTTC.

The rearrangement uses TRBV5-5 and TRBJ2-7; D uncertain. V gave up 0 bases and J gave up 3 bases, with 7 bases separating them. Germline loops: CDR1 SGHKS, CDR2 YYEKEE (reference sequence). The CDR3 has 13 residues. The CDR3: CASSLVNSYEQYF. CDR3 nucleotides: TGTGCCAGCAGCTTGGTCAACAGCTACGAGCAGTACTTC.

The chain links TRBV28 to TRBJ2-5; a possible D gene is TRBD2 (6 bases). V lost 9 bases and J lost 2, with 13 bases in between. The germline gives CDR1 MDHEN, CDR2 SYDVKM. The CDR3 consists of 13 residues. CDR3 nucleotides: TGTGCCAGTTTAGCGGCAGATCAAGAGACCCAGTACTTC. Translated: CASLAADQETQYF.

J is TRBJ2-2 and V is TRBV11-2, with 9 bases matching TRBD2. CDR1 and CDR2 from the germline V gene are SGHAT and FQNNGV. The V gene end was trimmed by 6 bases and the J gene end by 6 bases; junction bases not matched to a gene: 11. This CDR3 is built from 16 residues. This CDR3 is CASRLPGLASPGELFF. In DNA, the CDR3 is TGTGCCAGCAGACTCCCGGGACTAGCCTCACCCGGGGAGCTGTTTTTT.

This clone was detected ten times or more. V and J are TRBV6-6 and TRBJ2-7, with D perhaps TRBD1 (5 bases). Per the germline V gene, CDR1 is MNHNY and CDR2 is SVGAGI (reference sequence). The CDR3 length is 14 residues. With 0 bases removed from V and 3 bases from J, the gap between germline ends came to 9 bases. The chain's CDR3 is CASSYSKGIYEQYF. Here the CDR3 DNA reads TGTGCCAGCAGTTACTCGAAGGGGATCTACGAGCAGTACTTC.

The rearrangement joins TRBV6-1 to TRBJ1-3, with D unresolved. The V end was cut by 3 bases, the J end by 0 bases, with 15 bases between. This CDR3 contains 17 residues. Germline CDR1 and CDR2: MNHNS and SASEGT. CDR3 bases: TGTGCCAGCAGTGAGCACATTACAGTGAGCTCTGGAAACACCATATATTTT. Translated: CASSEHITVSSGNTIYF.

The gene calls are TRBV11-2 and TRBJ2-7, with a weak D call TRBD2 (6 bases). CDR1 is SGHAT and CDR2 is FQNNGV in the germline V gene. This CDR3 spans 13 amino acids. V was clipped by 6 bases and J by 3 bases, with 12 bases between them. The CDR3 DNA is TGTGCCAGCAGACCGACCGGGGGCTACGAGCAGTACTTC. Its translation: CASRPTGGYEQYF. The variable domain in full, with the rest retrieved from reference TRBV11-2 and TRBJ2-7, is EAGVAQSPRYKIIEKRQSVAFWCNPISGHATLYWYQQILGQGPKLLIQFQNNGVVDDSQLPKDRFSAERLKGVDSTLKIQPAKLEDSAVYLCASRPTGGYEQYFGPGTRLTVT.

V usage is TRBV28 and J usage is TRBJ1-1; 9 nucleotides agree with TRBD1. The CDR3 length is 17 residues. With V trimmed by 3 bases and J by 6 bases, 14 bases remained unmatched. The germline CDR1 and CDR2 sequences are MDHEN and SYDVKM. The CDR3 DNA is TGTGCCAGCAGTTTCACACCTCACAGGGGGCGCGTCGCTGAAGCTTTCTTT. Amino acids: CASSFTPHRGRVAEAFF.

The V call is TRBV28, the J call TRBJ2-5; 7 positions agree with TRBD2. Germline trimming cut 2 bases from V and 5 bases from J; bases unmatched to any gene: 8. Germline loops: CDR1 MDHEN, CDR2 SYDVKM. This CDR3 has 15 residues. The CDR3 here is CASSLRGRVTETQYF. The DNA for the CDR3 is TGTGCCAGCAGTTTAAGAGGGAGGGTCACGGAGACCCAGTACTTC.

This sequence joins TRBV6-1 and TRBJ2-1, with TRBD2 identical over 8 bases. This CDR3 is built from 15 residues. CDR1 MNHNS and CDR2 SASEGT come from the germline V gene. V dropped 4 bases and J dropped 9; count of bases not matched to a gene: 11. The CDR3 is CASSAISGGRLEQFF. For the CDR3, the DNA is TGTGCCAGCAGTGCGATATCCGGCGGGAGGCTTGAGCAGTTCTTC.

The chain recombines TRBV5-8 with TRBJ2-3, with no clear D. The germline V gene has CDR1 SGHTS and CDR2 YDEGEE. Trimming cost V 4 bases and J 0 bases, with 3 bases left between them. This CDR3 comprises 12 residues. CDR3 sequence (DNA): TGTGCCAGCAGCCAGAGCACAGATACGCAGTATTTT. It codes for CASSQSTDTQYF. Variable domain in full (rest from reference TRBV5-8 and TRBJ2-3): EAGVTQSPTHLIKTRGQQATLRCSPISGHTSVYWYQQALGLGLQFLLWYDEGEERNRGNFPPRFSGRQFPNYSSELNVNALELEDSALYLCASSQSTDTQYFGPGTRLTVL.

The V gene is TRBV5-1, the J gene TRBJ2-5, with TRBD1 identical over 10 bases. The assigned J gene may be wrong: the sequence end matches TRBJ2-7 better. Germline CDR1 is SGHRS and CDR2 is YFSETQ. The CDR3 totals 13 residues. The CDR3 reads CASHMGQGSEQYF. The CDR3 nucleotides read TGCGCCAGTCATATGGGACAGGGGAGCGAGCAGTACTTC.

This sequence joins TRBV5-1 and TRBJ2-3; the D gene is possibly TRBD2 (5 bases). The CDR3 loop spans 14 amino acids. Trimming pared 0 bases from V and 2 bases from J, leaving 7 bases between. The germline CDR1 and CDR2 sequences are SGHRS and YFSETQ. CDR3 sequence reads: CASSLETITDTQYF. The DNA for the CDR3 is TGCGCCAGCAGCTTGGAGACTATCACAGATACGCAGTATTTT.

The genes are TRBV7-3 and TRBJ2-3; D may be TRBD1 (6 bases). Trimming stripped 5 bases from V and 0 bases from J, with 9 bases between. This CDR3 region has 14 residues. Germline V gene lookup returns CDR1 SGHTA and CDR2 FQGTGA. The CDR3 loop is CASSPGTSTDTQYF. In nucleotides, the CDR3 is TGTGCCAGCAGCCCAGGGACAAGCACAGATACGCAGTATTTT.

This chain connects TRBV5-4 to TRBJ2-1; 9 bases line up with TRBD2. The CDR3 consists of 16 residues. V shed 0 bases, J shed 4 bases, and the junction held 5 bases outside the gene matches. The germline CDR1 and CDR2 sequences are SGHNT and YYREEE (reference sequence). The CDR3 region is CASSLGGTSPYNEQFF. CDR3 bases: TGTGCCAGCAGCTTGGGTGGGACTAGCCCTTACAATGAGCAGTTCTTC. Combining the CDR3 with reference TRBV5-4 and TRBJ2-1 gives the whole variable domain ETGVTQSPTHLIKTRGQQVTLRCSSQSGHNTVSWYQQALGQGPQFIFQYYREEENGRGNFPPRFSGLQFPNYSSELNVNALELDDSALYLCASSLGGTSPYNEQFFGPGTRLTVL.